These T cell receptor beta chains were read from a single sample in a study of T cells after yellow fever vaccination. TCRdb redid the calling of the 5' RACE reads with MiXCR, one entry per CDR3 protein. Among some 290,000 distinct CDR3 sequences listed, roughly 10% were seen once. The source was CD4+ T cells sorted from PBMCs, collected 45 days after the yellow fever booster vaccination. These receptors all stem from a young man who received the YFV17D yellow fever vaccine. Both conserved end residues are part of each CDR3.

v_gene,CDR3aa
TRBV29-1,CSVGTVEYGYTF
TRBV7-2,CASSPRRGEAFF
TRBV18,CASRQGEQNTEAFF
TRBV7-2,CASSLQLDDPRAFF
TRBV6-2/TRBV6-3,CASSYPPSLEQGSYTF
TRBV29-1,CSVGGGGSYNEQFF
TRBV7-8,CASSRSAGGVTTGELFF
TRBV5-1,CASSLNRAEGDIQYF
TRBV5-1,CASSRGTAQETQYF
TRBV5-1,CASSSTGGAGRGRDEQYF
TRBV12-3/TRBV12-4,CASSPGQTTDTQYF
TRBV11-2,CASSFWGGSVRELFF
TRBV11-2,CASSLGGGAYEQYF
TRBV7-9,CASTPHGETQYF
TRBV4-3,CASRRAGRQETQYF
TRBV4-2,CASSQDLPETQYF
TRBV12-3/TRBV12-4,CASSLYGWEGTNTGELFF
TRBV14,CASSQDTRLAYEQFF
TRBV12-3/TRBV12-4,CASSFLGANYGYTF
TRBV6-5,CASSSRDSSAQNNEQFF
TRBV6-2/TRBV6-3,CASSKAVLNYGYTF
TRBV29-1,CSVGDGINQPQHF
TRBV20-1,CSARDGGLAAGELFF
TRBV7-9,CASSSPQGSYTF
TRBV5-1,CASSTTGSDGPQHF
TRBV5-6,CASSFSLGTGNYEQYF
TRBV3-1,CASRDTASYEQYF
TRBV5-1,CASSRTGHLNTEAFF
TRBV5-1,CASSLGGPRDRNYGYTF
TRBV7-6,CASSPRAGTGVEKLFF
TRBV29-1,CSVEADNNEQFF
TRBV7-2,CASSLGVTGDSSPLHF
TRBV5-6,CASSPVDRTLHF
TRBV28,CASTTGAGPSGANVLTF
TRBV19,CASSSDRRRDTQYF
TRBV5-5,CASSLAQGDSPLHF
TRBV12-3/TRBV12-4,CASSQQGWQPQHF
TRBV5-1,CASSPSLFDGNTEAFF